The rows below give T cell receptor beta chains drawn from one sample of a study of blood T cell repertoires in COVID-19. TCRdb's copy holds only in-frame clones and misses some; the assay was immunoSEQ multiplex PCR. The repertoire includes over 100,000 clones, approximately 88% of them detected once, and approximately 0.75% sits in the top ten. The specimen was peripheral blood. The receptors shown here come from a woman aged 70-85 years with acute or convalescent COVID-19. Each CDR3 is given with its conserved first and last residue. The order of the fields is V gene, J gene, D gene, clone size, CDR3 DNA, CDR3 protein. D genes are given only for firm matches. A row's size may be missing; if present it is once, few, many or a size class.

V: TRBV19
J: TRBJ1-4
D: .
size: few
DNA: TGTGCCAGTAGTATAGCCGACCCGGGAAAACTGTTTTTT
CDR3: CASSIADPGKLFF

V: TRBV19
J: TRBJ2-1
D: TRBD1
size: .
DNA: TGTGCCAGTAGTATGACAGGGAGCTCCTACAATGAGCAGTTCTTC
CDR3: CASSMTGSSYNEQFF

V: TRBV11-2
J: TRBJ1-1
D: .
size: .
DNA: TGTGCCAGCAGCTTGGCCAACACTGAAGCTTTCTTT
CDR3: CASSLANTEAFF

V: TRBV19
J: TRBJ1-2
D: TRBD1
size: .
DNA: TGTGCCAGTAGTTTCTTTCCGGGACAGGGGTACTATGGCTACACCTTC
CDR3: CASSFFPGQGYYGYTF

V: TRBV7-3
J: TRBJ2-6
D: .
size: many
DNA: TGTGCCAGCAGCTCCCTTAGCTCTGGGGCCAACGTCCTGACTTTC
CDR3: CASSSLSSGANVLTF

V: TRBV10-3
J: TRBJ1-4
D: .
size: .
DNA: TGTGCCATCAGTGAGTCAGAGGGAGGGTATTCTGAAAAACTGTTTTTT
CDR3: CAISESEGGYSEKLFF

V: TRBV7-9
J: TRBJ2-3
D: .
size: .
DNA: TGTGCCAGCAGCTCAACTACAGATACGCAGTATTTT
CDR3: CASSSTTDTQYF

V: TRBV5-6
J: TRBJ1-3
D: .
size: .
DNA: TGTGCCAGCAGCTTACAGGGCTCTGGAAACACCATATATTTT
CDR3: CASSLQGSGNTIYF

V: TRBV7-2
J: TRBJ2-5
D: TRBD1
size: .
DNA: TGTGCCAGCAGCCGGGACAGGGGGGAAGAGACCCAGTACTTC
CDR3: CASSRDRGEETQYF

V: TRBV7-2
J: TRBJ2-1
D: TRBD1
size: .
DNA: TGTGCCAGCAGTCATGTAGGGGGCGGTGAGCAGTTCTTC
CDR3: CASSHVGGGEQFF

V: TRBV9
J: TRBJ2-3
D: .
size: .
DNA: TGTGCCAGCAGCGTAGATCCTTTCTCCAGGGTTGCAGATACGCAGTATTTT
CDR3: CASSVDPFSRVADTQYF

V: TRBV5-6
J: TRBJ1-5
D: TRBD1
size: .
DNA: TGTGCCAGCAGCTTCCGACAGGGACGCAATCAGCCCCAGCATTTT
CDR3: CASSFRQGRNQPQHF

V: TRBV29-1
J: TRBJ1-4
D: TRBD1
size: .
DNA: TGCAGCGTTGAAGATTCCCGGGACAGGGTGTTTTTT
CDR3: CSVEDSRDRVFF

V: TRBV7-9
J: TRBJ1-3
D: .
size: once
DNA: TGTGCCAGCAGCGAACAGATCTCTGGAAACACCATATATTTT
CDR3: CASSEQISGNTIYF

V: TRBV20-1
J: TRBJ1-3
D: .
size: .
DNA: TGCAGTGCTAGTGACGGGGGAACTGGAAACACCATATATTTT
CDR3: CSASDGGTGNTIYF

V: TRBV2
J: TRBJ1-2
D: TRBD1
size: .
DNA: TGTGCCAGCAGTGAAACAGGGGCTGGCGTTCGGGGCTACACCTTC
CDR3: CASSETGAGVRGYTF

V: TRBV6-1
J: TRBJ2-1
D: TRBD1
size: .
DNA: TGTGCCAGCAGTGAAGTGGGGACAGCCAGCTCCTACAATGAGCAGTTCTTC
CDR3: CASSEVGTASSYNEQFF

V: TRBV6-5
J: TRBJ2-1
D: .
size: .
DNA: TGTGCCAGCAGTTACGACGGGAATGAGCAGTTCTTC
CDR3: CASSYDGNEQFF

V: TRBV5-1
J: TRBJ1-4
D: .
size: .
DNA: TGCGCCAGCAGCCTCGGTGGAGGTCGGGCGACTAATGAAAAACTGTTTTTT
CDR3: CASSLGGGRATNEKLFF

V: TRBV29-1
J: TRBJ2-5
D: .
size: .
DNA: TGCAGCGTCTCAGAGGGGGTTGAGACCCAGTACTTC
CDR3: CSVSEGVETQYF

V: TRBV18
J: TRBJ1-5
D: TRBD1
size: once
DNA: TGTGCCAGCTCACAGAGACAGGGGGCTGGGAGAGGAAATCAGCCCCAGCATTTT
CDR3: CASSQRQGAGRGNQPQHF

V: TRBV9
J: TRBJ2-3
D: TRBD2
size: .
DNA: TGTGCCAGCAGCGCTCGGGAGGGCCACGGCACAGATACGCAGTATTTT
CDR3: CASSAREGHGTDTQYF

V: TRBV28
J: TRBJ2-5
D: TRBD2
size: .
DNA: TGTGCCAGCAGTTTATTTGCGGGGGGGGAGACCCAGTACTTC
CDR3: CASSLFAGGETQYF

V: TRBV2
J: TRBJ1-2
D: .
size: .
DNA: TGTGCCAGCAGAACACAGTTTAACTATGGCTACACCTTC
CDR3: CASRTQFNYGYTF

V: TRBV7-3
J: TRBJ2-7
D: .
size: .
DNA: TGTGCCAGCAGCTTAACCAACTCCTACGAGCAGTACTTC
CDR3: CASSLTNSYEQYF

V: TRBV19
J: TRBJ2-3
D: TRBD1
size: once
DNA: TGTGCCAGTAGTACCCCCGGGACAGGGGTGGGAGATACGCAGTATTTT
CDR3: CASSTPGTGVGDTQYF

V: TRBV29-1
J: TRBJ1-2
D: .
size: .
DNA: TGCAGCGTTAGACTACAGCCGCACTATGGCTACACCTTC
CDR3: CSVRLQPHYGYTF

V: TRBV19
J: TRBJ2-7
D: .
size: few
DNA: TGTGCCAGTAGTATCTGGGCGGGCCGTTCCTACGAGCAGTACTTC
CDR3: CASSIWAGRSYEQYF

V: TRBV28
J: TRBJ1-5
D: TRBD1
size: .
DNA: TGTGCCAGCAGTTTAACAGACAGGGGTAAGCCCCAGCATTTT
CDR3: CASSLTDRGKPQHF

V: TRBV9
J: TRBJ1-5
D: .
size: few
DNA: TGTGCCAGCAGCTCAGGGGCAGGTCAAGATCAGCCCCAGCATTTT
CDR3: CASSSGAGQDQPQHF

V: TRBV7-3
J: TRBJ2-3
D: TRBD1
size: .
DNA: TGTGCCAGCAGGCGGGGGACAGGGCAGTCTAGCACAGATACGCAGTATTTT
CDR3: CASRRGTGQSSTDTQYF

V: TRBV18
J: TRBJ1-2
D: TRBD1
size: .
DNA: TGTGCCAGCTCGTCTACGACCGGGACAGAGTATGGCTACACCTTC
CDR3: CASSSTTGTEYGYTF

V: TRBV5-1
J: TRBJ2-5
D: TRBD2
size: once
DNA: TGCGCCAGCAGCGCGGGGGACTACCAAGAGACCCAGTACTTC
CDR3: CASSAGDYQETQYF

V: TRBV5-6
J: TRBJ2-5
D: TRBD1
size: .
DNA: TGTGCCAGCAGCTTGGGACAGGGTCGCCAAGAGACCCAGTACTTC
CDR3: CASSLGQGRQETQYF

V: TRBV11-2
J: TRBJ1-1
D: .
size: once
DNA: TGTGCCAGCAGCTTACTATCAGGGGTTAGTGAAGCTTTCTTT
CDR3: CASSLLSGVSEAFF

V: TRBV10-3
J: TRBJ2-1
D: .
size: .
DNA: TGTGCCATCAGTGAGTCGAGGTTAGCGCCCTACAATGAGCAGTTCTTC
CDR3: CAISESRLAPYNEQFF

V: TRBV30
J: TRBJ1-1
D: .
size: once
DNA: TGTGCCTGGAGGGCCCAGATGAACACTGAAGCTTTCTTT
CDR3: CAWRAQMNTEAFF

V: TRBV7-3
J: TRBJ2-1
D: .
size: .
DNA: TGTGCCAGCAGCTTAGACCCGGGGATAGCTTACAATGAGCAGTTCTTC
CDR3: CASSLDPGIAYNEQFF

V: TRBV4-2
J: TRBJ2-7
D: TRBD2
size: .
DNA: TGTGCCAGCAGCCAAGAACGGGGGGACCCCTCCTACGAGCAGTACTTC
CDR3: CASSQERGDPSYEQYF

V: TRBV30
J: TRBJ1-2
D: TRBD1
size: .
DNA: TGTGCCGGACGGGACAGTAATAACTATGGCTACACCTTC
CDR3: CAGRDSNNYGYTF

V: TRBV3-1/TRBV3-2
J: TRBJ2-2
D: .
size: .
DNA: TGTGCCAGCAGTCTGAACACCGGGGAGCTGTTTTTT
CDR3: CASSLNTGELFF